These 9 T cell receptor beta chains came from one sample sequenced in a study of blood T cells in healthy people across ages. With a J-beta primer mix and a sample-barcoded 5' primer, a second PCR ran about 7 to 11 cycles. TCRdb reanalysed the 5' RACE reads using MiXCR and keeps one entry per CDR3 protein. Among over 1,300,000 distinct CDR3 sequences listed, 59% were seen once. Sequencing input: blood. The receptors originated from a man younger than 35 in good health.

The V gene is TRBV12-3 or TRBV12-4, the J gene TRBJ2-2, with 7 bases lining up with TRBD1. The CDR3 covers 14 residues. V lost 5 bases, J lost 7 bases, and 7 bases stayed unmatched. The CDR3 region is CASSPRQGGGELFF. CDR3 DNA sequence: TGTGCCAGCAGTCCCCGACAGGGTGGCGGGGAGCTGTTTTTT.

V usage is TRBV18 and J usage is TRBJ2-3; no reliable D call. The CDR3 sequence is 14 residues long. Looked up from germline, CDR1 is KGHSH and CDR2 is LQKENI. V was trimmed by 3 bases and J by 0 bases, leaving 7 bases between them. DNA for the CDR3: TGTGCCAGCTCACCGACGAAGAGCACAGATACGCAGTATTTT. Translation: CASSPTKSTDTQYF.

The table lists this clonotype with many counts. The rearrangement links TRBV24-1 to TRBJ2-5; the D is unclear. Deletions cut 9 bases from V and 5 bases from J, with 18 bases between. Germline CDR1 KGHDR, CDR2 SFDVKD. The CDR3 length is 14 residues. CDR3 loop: CATSRAPEAETQYF. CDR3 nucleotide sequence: TGTGCCACCTCCCGGGCTCCCGAGGCCGAGACCCAGTACTTC.

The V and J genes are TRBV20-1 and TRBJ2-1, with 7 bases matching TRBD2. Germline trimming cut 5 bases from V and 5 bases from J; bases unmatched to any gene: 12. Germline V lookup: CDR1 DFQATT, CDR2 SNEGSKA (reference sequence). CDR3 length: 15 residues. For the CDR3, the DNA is TGCAGTGCTGATTCAAGGCGGGGGATCCACAATGAGCAGTTCTTC. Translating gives CSADSRRGIHNEQFF.

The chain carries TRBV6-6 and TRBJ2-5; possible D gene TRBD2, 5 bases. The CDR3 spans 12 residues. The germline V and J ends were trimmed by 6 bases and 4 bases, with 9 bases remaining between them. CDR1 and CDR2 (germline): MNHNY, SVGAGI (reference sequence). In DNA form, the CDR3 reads TGTGCCAGCAGCTGGCGGGCAGAGACCCAGTACTTC. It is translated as CASSWRAETQYF.

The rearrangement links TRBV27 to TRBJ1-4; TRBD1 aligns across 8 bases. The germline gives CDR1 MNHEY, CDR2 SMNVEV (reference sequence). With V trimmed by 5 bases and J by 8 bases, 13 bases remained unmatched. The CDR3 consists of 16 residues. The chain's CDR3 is CASSPRAGGAREKLFF. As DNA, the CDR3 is TGTGCCAGCAGTCCCCGGGCAGGGGGCGCGAGAGAAAAACTGTTTTTT.

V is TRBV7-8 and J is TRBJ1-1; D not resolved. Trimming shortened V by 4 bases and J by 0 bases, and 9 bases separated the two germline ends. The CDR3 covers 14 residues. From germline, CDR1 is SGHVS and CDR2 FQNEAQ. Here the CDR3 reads CASSSRIMNTEAFF. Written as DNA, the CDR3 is TGTGCCAGCAGCTCTCGGATCATGAACACTGAAGCTTTCTTT.

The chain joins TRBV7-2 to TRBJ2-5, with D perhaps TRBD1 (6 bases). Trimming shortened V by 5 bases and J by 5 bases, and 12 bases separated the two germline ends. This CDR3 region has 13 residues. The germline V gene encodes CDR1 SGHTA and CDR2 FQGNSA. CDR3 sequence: CASSAATGETQYF. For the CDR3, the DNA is TGTGCCAGCAGCGCAGCAACAGGGGAGACCCAGTACTTC.

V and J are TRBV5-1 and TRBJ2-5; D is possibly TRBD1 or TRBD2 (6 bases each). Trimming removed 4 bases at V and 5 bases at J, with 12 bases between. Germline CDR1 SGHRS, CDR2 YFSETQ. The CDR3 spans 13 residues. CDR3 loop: CASSEGDWETQYF. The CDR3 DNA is TGCGCCAGCAGCGAGGGGGACTGGGAGACCCAGTACTTC.